This is a list of T cell receptor beta chains from one sample in a study of post-analysis software for immune sequencing data. TCRdb redid the calling of the PCR reads with MiXCR, one entry per CDR3 protein. This sample has roughly 540,000 distinct CDR3 sequences, with around 34% found just once. Sequenced sample: blood. The receptors come from a girl aged 2 to 17 with multiple sclerosis. Both conserved end residues are part of each CDR3. A D gene is named only where the DNA matches it firmly. Some rows mark clone size as missing; the rest say once, few, many or name a class of expanded clone.

CDR3 protein	CDR3 DNA	V gene	D gene	J gene	clone size
CATDAGLTDTQYF	TGTGCCACCGACGCGGGACTCACAGATACGCAGTATTTT	TRBV10-3	NA	TRBJ2-3	NA
CSVEVRAQFF	TGCAGCGTTGAAGTCCGGGCGCAGTTCTTC	TRBV29-1	NA	TRBJ2-1	NA
CASTPEGGSTDAQYF	TGTGCCAGCACCCCCGAGGGGGGAAGCACAGATGCGCAGTATTTT	TRBV12-3/TRBV12-4	NA	TRBJ2-3	NA
CASSQPNGETTEAFF	TGTGCCAGCAGCCAACCAAACGGGGAGACAACTGAAGCTTTCTTT	TRBV3-1	NA	TRBJ1-1	NA
CSVETGMGTDTQYF	TGCAGCGTTGAGACAGGGATGGGCACAGATACGCAGTATTTT	TRBV29-1	TRBD1	TRBJ2-3	NA
CASSLTSGGFHPYEQYF	TGTGCCAGCAGTTTAACTAGCGGGGGGTTCCACCCCTACGAGCAGTACTTC	TRBV3-1	TRBD2	TRBJ2-7	few
CASSQGISSGNTIYF	TGTGCCAGCAGTCAAGGCATTTCATCAGGAAACACCATATATTTT	TRBV12-3/TRBV12-4	NA	TRBJ1-3	NA
CASSPALFRQPQHF	TGTGCCAGCAGTCCCGCCTTATTTCGCCAGCCCCAGCATTTT	TRBV28	NA	TRBJ1-5	NA
CASSQVGTGGLTDTQYF	TGCGCCAGCAGCCAAGTTGGGACAGGGGGCCTCACAGATACGCAGTATTTT	TRBV4-1	TRBD1	TRBJ2-3	NA
CASSIQGGDYGYTF	TGTGCCAGCAGCATTCAGGGGGGCGACTATGGCTACACCTTC	TRBV3-1	TRBD1	TRBJ1-2	NA
CSVRQSEYEQYF	TGCAGCGTTCGGCAGAGCGAGTACGAGCAGTACTTC	TRBV29-1	NA	TRBJ2-7	many
CASSYSGTSGADTQYF	TGTGCCAGCAGTTACTCTGGGACTAGCGGGGCAGATACGCAGTATTTT	TRBV6-5	TRBD2	TRBJ2-3	NA
CASSLGLRGTYNSPLHF	TGTGCCAGCAGTTTAGGTCTCAGGGGGACCTATAATTCACCCCTCCACTTT	TRBV28	TRBD1	TRBJ1-6	NA
CASSQGTPVVYEQYF	TGTGCCAGCAGCCAAGGGACTCCCGTAGTCTACGAGCAGTACTTC	TRBV14	NA	TRBJ2-7	few
CASSQGTPSNQPQHF	TGCGCCAGCAGCCAAGGAACCCCTAGCAATCAGCCCCAGCATTTT	TRBV4-1	NA	TRBJ1-5	many
CASSLLSVGEKLFF	TGCGCCAGCAGCTTGCTATCCGTCGGTGAAAAACTGTTTTTT	TRBV5-1	NA	TRBJ1-4	NA
CSAQTSGATDTQYF	TGCAGTGCGCAAACTAGCGGGGCGACAGATACGCAGTATTTT	TRBV20-1	TRBD2	TRBJ2-3	NA
CASSRRQGIPQKLFF	TGTGCCAGCAGCCGCCGACAGGGTATACCCCAAAAACTGTTTTTT	TRBV3-1	TRBD1	TRBJ1-4	few
CATSDLTSASNADTQYF	TGTGCCACCAGTGACCTGACTTCCGCGTCCAATGCCGATACGCAGTATTTT	TRBV24-1	NA	TRBJ2-3	NA
CASSVLSTQYF	TGTGCCAGCAGTGTTCTGTCGACCCAGTACTTC	TRBV2	NA	TRBJ2-5	NA
CASSLNWDYNEQFF	TGTGCCAGCAGCTTAAACTGGGACTACAATGAGCAGTTCTTC	TRBV7-2	NA	TRBJ2-1	few
CASSPTQVVNQYQETQYF	TGTGCCAGCAGCCCGACCCAGGTTGTAAACCAGTACCAAGAGACCCAGTACTTC	TRBV5-6	NA	TRBJ2-5	NA
CASSTGGITDTQYF	TGCGCCAGCAGTACGGGGGGCATAACAGATACGCAGTATTTT	TRBV5-1	NA	TRBJ2-3	NA
CASSAQGIEQFF	TGTGCCAGCAGTGCACAGGGAATTGAGCAGTTCTTC	TRBV9	NA	TRBJ2-1	few
CASSSQGHGQFF	TGTGCCAGCAGCTCCCAGGGACATGGGCAGTTCTTC	TRBV5-6	NA	TRBJ2-1	NA
CASTVTGGETQYF	TGTGCCAGCACCGTTACAGGGGGAGAGACCCAGTACTTC	TRBV5-6	TRBD1	TRBJ2-5	NA
CASSFPGGYNEQFF	TGTGCCAGCAGTTTTCCGGGAGGTTACAATGAGCAGTTCTTC	TRBV27	TRBD2	TRBJ2-1	few
CASSETASGSYEQYF	TGTGCCAGCAGTGAAACAGCTAGCGGTTCCTACGAGCAGTACTTC	TRBV2	TRBD2	TRBJ2-7	NA
CASSDSSGGRARADTQYF	TGTGCCAGCAGTGACTCTAGCGGGGGACGAGCTAGAGCAGATACGCAGTATTTT	TRBV12-3/TRBV12-4	TRBD2	TRBJ2-3	NA
CASSLRGLINEKRFF	TGTGCCAGCAGTTTGAGGGGGCTGATTAATGAAAAACGGTTTTTT	TRBV27	TRBD1	TRBJ1-4	NA
CASRRDRDYGYTF	TGTGCCAGCAGGCGGGACAGGGATTATGGCTACACCTTC	TRBV12-3/TRBV12-4	TRBD1	TRBJ1-2	few
CSASLTEQFF	TGCAGCGCCTCCCTCACTGAGCAGTTCTTC	TRBV29-1	NA	TRBJ2-1	few
CASSRRLAGLDEQFF	TGTGCCAGCAGCCGGAGGTTAGCGGGGCTCGATGAGCAGTTCTTC	TRBV5-6	TRBD2	TRBJ2-1	few
CSVETGQAYNEQFF	TGCAGCGTTGAAACAGGACAGGCGTACAATGAGCAGTTCTTC	TRBV29-1	TRBD1	TRBJ2-1	many
CASSLRGPLYPQHF	TGTGCCAGCAGCCTCAGGGGGCCCCTTTATCCCCAGCATTTT	TRBV2	TRBD1	TRBJ1-5	NA
CSARIGGTGVLEQYF	TGCAGTGCTAGAATAGGCGGGACCGGTGTCTTAGAGCAGTACTTC	TRBV20-1	NA	TRBJ2-4	few
CASSLNDRAAPGEQYF	TGTGCCAGCAGCTTGAACGACAGGGCTGCCCCGGGGGAGCAGTACTTC	TRBV7-3	TRBD1	TRBJ2-7	many
CVSSLGQENTDTQYF	TGTGTCAGCAGCTTAGGACAGGAAAACACAGATACGCAGTATTTT	TRBV7-2	TRBD1	TRBJ2-3	NA
CASSIAPQAPGNTIYF	TGTGCCAGCAGCATTGCGCCCCAGGCCCCTGGAAACACCATATATTTT	TRBV7-2	NA	TRBJ1-3	NA
CSARDPTGGHEQYF	TGCAGTGCTAGAGACCCGACAGGGGGCCACGAGCAGTACTTC	TRBV20-1	TRBD1	TRBJ2-7	NA